Included here is one T cell receptor (beta chain) sequence, with context. CDR1 and CDR2 (germline): MNHEY, SVGEGT. This CDR3 is built from 15 residues. Germline trimming cut 3 bases from V and 5 bases from J; bases unmatched to any gene: 7. The data were obtained in a study of blood T cell repertoires in COVID-19. Across the whole study: The United States, Italy and Spain supplied acute and convalescent COVID-19 samples.

As processed by the authors: Amplification of reference gene primers provided the estimated nucleated cell counts. Profiled with immunoSEQ multiplex PCR; TCRdb holds only in-frame clones, not every one. The V and J calls and clone size are taken from that table; D and trimming were inferred from the DNA. The table lists 350,000 to 450,000 clones, approximately 81% of them singletons, with 3% to 4.5% in the top ten. The chain combines TRBV6-2 or TRBV6-3 with TRBJ2-7; 10 nucleotides line up with TRBD2. The material sequenced was peripheral blood. This TCR derives from a woman aged 18-29 years with acute or convalescent COVID-19. CDR3 residues: CASSYSPSGSNEQYF. The CDR3 nucleotides read TGTGCCAGCAGTTATTCGCCTAGCGGGAGCAACGAGCAGTACTTC.